This TCR beta chain was observed in a study of cytomegalovirus exposure and HLA in healthy donors. The primer mix had 60 Vbeta and 13 Jbeta primers. Using immunoSEQ multiplex PCR, the repertoire was profiled, and TCRdb retains in-frame clones only, with some absent. This sample has more than 95,000 clones, with roughly 70% found just once. This CDR3 contains 16 residues. Germline CDR1 and CDR2: SGHRS and YFSETQ. The germline V and J ends were trimmed by 0 bases and 2 bases, with 14 bases remaining between them. This clone came up a few times. The antigen remains undetermined. Study-wide results and caveats: Reportedly, a later analysis found an Asian-associated ancestry cluster had fewer N-insertions than the approximately 670-donor mean. Cytomegalovirus-associated TCR beta chains were listed, numbering around 150. Reported results showed that the classifier diagnosed cytomegalovirus status with high specificity and sensitivity. Rarity held for most TCR sequences, but there were some public TCRs that occurred in many donors.

Sequencing was done on a sample of PBMCs. The chain uses TRBV5-1 and TRBJ1-2; unclear D gene. The sequence was obtained from a woman between 18 and 29 years old in good health and CMV-seronegative. Here the CDR3 reads CASSLAKAGLNYGYTF. In nucleotides, the CDR3 is TGCGCCAGCAGCTTGGCTAAGGCGGGCCTAAACTATGGCTACACCTTC.